The T cell receptor beta chain under discussion was sequenced for a study of CD8 T cells in Susac syndrome (dated by TCRdb to about 2019). At the level of the whole study: Among the Susac syndrome patients who were sequenced, clinically active disease was present in over 5 and clinical remission was observed in fewer than 10. At blood withdrawal, Susac syndrome patients were therapy-naive, treated with corticosteroids (with IVIg additionally given to some), or treated with IVIg alone. Whether CD8+ T cell activation and differentiation in Susac syndrome was antigen driven was tested using repertoire sequencing. Study-wide findings and limitations: In the CD4+ T cell repertoire of Susac syndrome patients, clonal expansion was not detected. The number of individuals in the TCR sequencing and HLA analysis was recognized as being relatively small.

Peripheral blood CD8+ and CD4+ T cells from healthy donors, Susac syndrome patients and multiple sclerosis patients were profiled by high-throughput TCR beta sequencing. The Susac syndrome patients fulfilled recently defined diagnostic criteria for definite or probable disease. Bulk CD8+ and CD4+ T cells were purified magnetically by negative isolation, whereas CD8+ TEMRA cells were enriched by FACS. Blood was drawn into EDTA tubes, processed within 24 hours, and PBMCs were isolated by density gradient centrifugation. PBMCs intended for TCR sequencing were cryopreserved in liquid nitrogen and were subsequently thawed in a 37 degrees C water bath. The sorted or isolated CD4+, CD8+ and CD8+ TEMRA cells had a purity of 90% or higher. The germline V gene gives CDR1 as SQVTM and CDR2 as ANQGSEA. The CDR3 starts with the cysteine, ends with the phenylalanine, and has 14 residues. Only the CDR3 part of the read is kept: 42 bases, read in frame from the first base. Between the V and J ends, shortened by 0 bases and 8 bases respectively, the junction contains 14 bases.

This clonotype was counted a single time. Its specific antigen is unknown. Base qualities were left out, and no much larger clone turns up one base away. A lone read offers only weak evidence. RNA was extracted using the RNeasy kit, and about 0.45 to 1 microgram was reverse transcribed with random hexamers. The immunoSEQ multiplex PCR assay, which covers 54 Vbeta and 13 Jbeta segments, was used to amplify TCR beta CDR3 regions. Bias from PCR amplification was corrected by using a synthetic template baseline for primer optimization and for computational correction. As for the authors' bioinformatics: Reads were assigned to V, D and J genes according to IMGT and analyzed in immunoSEQ Analyzer, with only productive sequences retained. To calculate clonality, Shannon entropy was normalized by log2 of the number of productive unique sequences and then subtracted from one. Public and private clones were assessed among the 100 most prevalent clones of each patient and control. A clone was defined as Susac-specific if it was absent from the healthy and MS cohorts, from 1052 published viral clones and from other ImmuneACCESS disease sequences. TCRdb ran its own pipeline on the public reads, namely fastp trimming at Q25 and MiXCR clone calling, and kept in-frame beta chains. Every distinct CDR3 protein forms one entry, paired with its most common genes and DNA. The authors' filters were not applied to this entry. The sample has 70,000 to 75,000 distinct CDR3 sequences on record, approximately 93% of them singletons. In total, the top ten clones hold about 0.15% of the sample.

This sequence uses TRBV29-1 and TRBJ1-3, with TRBD1 as a weak D call on 5 bases. Sequenced input: CD4+ T cells from PBMCs. The clonotype comes from a human donor with Susac syndrome. The CDR3 region: CSVEDQGLGDTIYF. In nucleotide form, the sequence is TGCAGCGTTGAAGATCAGGGACTGGGGGACACCATATATTTT.